These T cell receptor beta chains were read from a single sample in a study of blood T cell repertoires in COVID-19. Profiled with immunoSEQ multiplex PCR; TCRdb holds only in-frame clones, not every one. The sample consists of about 71,000 clones, 82% of them appearing once. The sequenced sample was peripheral blood. These TCRs come from an elderly woman with acute or convalescent COVID-19. Both conserved end residues are part of each CDR3.

V gene: TRBV5-1
CDR3 protein: CASSLSLRGNEQFF

V gene: TRBV27
CDR3 protein: CASSSGQGARDTGELFF

V gene: TRBV10-3
CDR3 protein: CAISEGAFRGQETQYF

V gene: TRBV5-6
CDR3 protein: CASSPTSGNNEQFF

V gene: TRBV7-9
CDR3 protein: CASSLGGLAGVYNEQFF

V gene: TRBV18
CDR3 protein: CASSPRLAGGEEQFF

V gene: TRBV25-1
CDR3 protein: CASSELLTGGRNIQYF

V gene: TRBV28
CDR3 protein: CASSSWTSGSVYNEQFF

V gene: TRBV4-3
CDR3 protein: CASSRGGTTSLYNEQFF

V gene: TRBV29-1
CDR3 protein: CSVVLVGSNQPQHF

V gene: TRBV11-3
CDR3 protein: CASSRYATDYEQYF

V gene: TRBV12-5
CDR3 protein: CASANPGKVENIQYF

V gene: TRBV14
CDR3 protein: CASSQDEAQYNEQFF

V gene: TRBV7-2
CDR3 protein: CASRLRQGGLTNEKLFF

V gene: TRBV6-1
CDR3 protein: CASSEFIGQGADTEAFF

V gene: TRBV7-2
CDR3 protein: CASSGTSGIYNEQFF

V gene: TRBV11-3
CDR3 protein: CAINNGEKREGVETQYF

V gene: TRBV29-1
CDR3 protein: CSVGPGTGNYGYTF

V gene: TRBV28
CDR3 protein: CASSLPGGWETQYF